Listed below are T cell receptor beta chains from one sample, sequenced in a study of blood T cell repertoires in COVID-19. The data were produced by immunoSEQ multiplex PCR, yet TCRdb's version contains in-frame clones alone and is incomplete. The top ten clones hold 3.5% to 4.5% of a sample with more than 90,000 clones, approximately 86% of them seen once. Material: peripheral blood. These receptors were taken from a man in his forties with acute or convalescent COVID-19. Each CDR3 is given with its conserved first and last residue. A D gene is named only where the DNA matches it firmly. Clone size, where shown, is once, few, many, or a class for clones that have expanded.

>TRBJ2-5|TRBV15|TRBD2|-
CATSRGLAGEETQYF
TGTGCCACCAGCAGAGGACTAGCCGGGGAAGAGACCCAGTACTTC
>TRBJ1-5|TRBV5-6|TRBD1|-
CASSKTGGDQPQHF
TGTGCCAGCAGCAAGACAGGGGGCGATCAGCCCCAGCATTTT
>TRBJ1-5|TRBV6-1|TRBD1|once
CASSERDRAAQPQHF
TGTGCCAGCAGTGAACGGGACAGGGCGGCTCAGCCCCAGCATTTT
>TRBJ1-5|TRBV5-8|-|-
CASSGGRGFNQPQHF
TGTGCCAGCAGCGGTGGCCGGGGATTCAATCAGCCCCAGCATTTT
>TRBJ2-3|TRBV11-3|-|-
CASSLRTVEGTDTQYF
TGTGCCAGCAGCCTACGGACAGTAGAGGGCACAGATACGCAGTATTTT
>TRBJ1-2|TRBV19|TRBD1|-
CASSIPGTGAFAF
TGTGCCAGTAGTATTCCCGGGACAGGAGCCTTCGCCTTC
>TRBJ2-1|TRBV5-1|-|few
CASSLSTGSEQFF
TGCGCCAGCAGCTTGTCAACAGGGTCTGAGCAGTTCTTC
>TRBJ2-1|TRBV25-1|-|-
CASSSPGYNEQFF
TGTGCCAGCAGTTCACCGGGCTACAATGAGCAGTTCTTC
>TRBJ1-5|TRBV30|TRBD1|-
CAWSLGQGVYSNQPQHF
TGTGCCTGGAGTCTAGGACAGGGGGTTTATAGCAATCAGCCCCAGCATTTT
>TRBJ1-3|TRBV5-8|-|-
CASSLTGPSSGNTIYF
TGTGCCAGCAGCTTAACAGGTCCCTCCTCTGGAAACACCATATATTTT
>TRBJ2-7|TRBV29-1|TRBD1|-
CSVGQGSFEQYF
TGCAGCGTAGGACAGGGGTCGTTCGAGCAGTACTTC
>TRBJ2-7|TRBV5-1|TRBD2|-
CASSFGSVGGSYEQYF
TGCGCCAGCAGCTTCGGTTCAGTGGGAGGGTCCTACGAGCAGTACTTC
>TRBJ1-2|TRBV14|TRBD1|-
CASSRTSGTGKSGYTF
TGTGCCAGCAGCCGCACCTCGGGGACAGGGAAAAGTGGCTACACCTTC
>TRBJ1-2|TRBV6-6|-|-
CAGHTVGVNYGYTF
TGTGCCGGGCACACGGTAGGGGTAAACTATGGCTACACCTTC
>TRBJ2-3|TRBV7-2|-|-
CASSHQQGRPDTQYF
TGTGCCAGCAGCCACCAGCAGGGGCGGCCCGATACGCAGTATTTT
>TRBJ2-7|TRBV4-2|TRBD1|-
CASSQVWDSVYEQYF
TGTGCCAGCAGCCAAGTATGGGACAGTGTCTACGAGCAGTACTTC
>TRBJ1-4|TRBV14|-|-
CASSLGASPAKLFF
TGTGCCAGCAGCCTAGGGGCATCGCCGGCAAAACTGTTTTTT
>TRBJ2-2|TRBV5-1|TRBD2|-
CASSLGTLAGDTGELFF
TGCGCCAGCAGCTTGGGAACCCTAGCGGGAGATACCGGGGAGCTGTTTTTT
>TRBJ2-5|TRBV25-1|-|-
CASSAWKGEETQYF
TGTGCCAGCTCAGCCTGGAAGGGGGAAGAGACCCAGTACTTC
>TRBJ2-3|TRBV12-3/TRBV12-4|-|-
CASTAADTQYF
TGTGCCAGCACGGCAGCGGATACGCAGTATTTT
>TRBJ2-5|TRBV5-1|-|-
CASSLEGAQETQYF
TGCGCCAGCAGCTTGGAAGGGGCCCAAGAGACCCAGTACTTC
>TRBJ2-7|TRBV6-2/TRBV6-3|-|-
CASSFYPELGEQYF
TGTGCCAGCAGTTTTTATCCCGAGCTTGGTGAGCAGTACTTC
>TRBJ2-7|TRBV2|-|-
CASSGPSEQYF
TGTGCCAGCAGTGGCCCTAGCGAGCAGTACTTC
>TRBJ2-7|TRBV12-5|TRBD2|few
CASGLVLAGTYEQYF
TGTGCTAGTGGTTTGGTACTAGCGGGTACCTACGAGCAGTACTTC
>TRBJ2-2|TRBV9|TRBD1|once
CASSVGGQGGTGELFF
TGTGCCAGCAGCGTGGGGGGACAGGGAGGGACCGGGGAGCTGTTTTTT
>TRBJ1-2|TRBV27|-|-
CASSLGLDYGYTF
TGTGCCAGCAGTTTAGGCCTAGACTATGGCTACACCTTC
>TRBJ2-1|TRBV2|TRBD1|once
CASSPGQGVLNEQFF
TGTGCCAGCAGTCCCGGACAGGGGGTGCTTAATGAGCAGTTCTTC
>TRBJ1-6|TRBV18|-|few
CASSPLGRRSGNSPLHF
TGTGCCAGCTCACCACTAGGCAGGCGCTCTGGGAATTCACCCCTCCACTTT
>TRBJ2-2|TRBV11-2|-|-
CASSLGASTGELFF
TGTGCCAGCAGCTTAGGGGCCTCCACCGGGGAGCTGTTTTTT
>TRBJ1-2|TRBV29-1|TRBD1|-
CSVEGTGTSGYTF
TGCAGCGTTGAAGGGACAGGGACGAGTGGCTACACCTTC
>TRBJ2-1|TRBV6-2/TRBV6-3|-|-
CASSSVGDSYNEQFF
TGTGCCAGCAGTTCGGTGGGAGACTCCTACAATGAGCAGTTCTTC
>TRBJ1-5|TRBV6-6|TRBD1|once
CASNPGGTTQPQHF
TGTGCCAGCAATCCAGGGGGCACCACCCAGCCCCAGCATTTT
>TRBJ1-6|TRBV7-3|-|-
CASSLYGGASHNSPLHF
TGTGCCAGCAGCTTATACGGGGGGGCTTCCCATAATTCACCCCTCCACTTT
>TRBJ1-1|TRBV5-1|-|-
CASSVVGGRMNTEAFF
TGCGCCAGCAGCGTGGTCGGGGGGAGAATGAACACTGAAGCTTTCTTT
>TRBJ1-5|TRBV7-2|-|-
CASSFRRGAGNQPQHF
TGTGCCAGCAGCTTCAGGCGGGGGGCTGGCAATCAGCCCCAGCATTTT
>TRBJ1-4|TRBV14|TRBD1|-
CASSLMTGGIDEKLFF
TGTGCCAGCAGCCTTATGACAGGGGGCATTGATGAAAAACTGTTTTTT
>TRBJ2-1|TRBV5-1|-|-
CASSLAMLRYNEQFF
TGCGCCAGCAGCTTGGCAATGCTCCGGTACAATGAGCAGTTCTTC
>TRBJ1-2|TRBV9|TRBD1|-
CASSVYPDRDYGYTF
TGTGCCAGCAGCGTATACCCCGACAGGGACTATGGCTACACCTTC
>TRBJ2-5|TRBV3-1/TRBV3-2|TRBD2|-
CASSLARGTSAQKETQYF
TGTGCCAGCAGCCTCGCGAGGGGGACTAGCGCACAAAAAGAGACCCAGTACTTC
>TRBJ2-2|TRBV4-3|TRBD1|-
CASSQEEQGGYTGELFF
TGCGCCAGCAGCCAAGAGGAACAGGGGGGTTACACCGGGGAGCTGTTTTTT
>TRBJ2-7|TRBV27|-|-
CASSLGQANPGGKVINFYEQYF
TGTGCCAGCAGTTTAGGCCAGGCCAACCCCGGCGGGAAGGTCATAAACTTTTACGAGCAGTACTTC
>TRBJ1-4|TRBV15|-|few
CATSRDVGGADEKLFF
TGTGCCACCAGCAGAGATGTCGGAGGCGCTGATGAAAAACTGTTTTTT
>TRBJ1-2|TRBV19|-|medium-sized
CASSLQGKDGYTF
TGTGCCAGTAGCTTGCAGGGAAAGGATGGCTACACCTTC
>TRBJ2-3|TRBV6-2/TRBV6-3|-|once
CASSSLLGASTDTQYF
TGTGCCAGCAGTTCCCTCCTAGGGGCGAGCACAGATACGCAGTATTTT